Following are 7 T cell receptor beta chains from one sample sequenced in a study of cytomegalovirus exposure and HLA in healthy donors (dated by TCRdb to 2016 to 2017). The library was generated by the immunoSEQ multiplex PCR assay. A mixture of 60 forward primers for TCR Vbeta segments and 13 reverse primers for TCR Jbeta segments was used in the multiplex PCR. TCRdb carries this immuneACCESS record with in-frame sequences only. Its versions omit some clonotypes, under half of them owing to an unresolved V gene in the studies checked, with the rest unexplained. The sample records under 200,000 clones, approximately 81% of which are singletons. 3.8% of the sample lies in the top ten. Material for sequencing was PBMCs. Receptors were obtained from a man between 50 and 59 years old in good health and CMV-seronegative.

The rearrangement links TRBV12-5 to TRBJ2-4; 11 bases match TRBD1. The V and J ends lost 6 bases and 7 bases, in that order; junction bases with no gene match: 5. The germline CDR1 and CDR2 sequences are LGHNT and FRNRAP. This CDR3 contains 14 residues. The CDR3 sequence is CASGPGQGVNIQYF. CDR3 coding DNA: TGTGCTAGTGGCCCGGGACAGGGGGTGAACATTCAGTACTTC.

CDR3 coding DNA: TGTGCCAGCAGCCAGGGACTAGCCACAGATACGCAGTATTTT. Translated, it gives CASSQGLATDTQYF. The chain employs TRBV27 and TRBJ2-3; 9 positions match TRBD2. V lost 6 bases to trimming and J lost 2 bases; unmatched junction nucleotides: 3. The germline V gene has CDR1 MNHEY and CDR2 SMNVEV (reference sequence). There are 14 residues in the CDR3.

The gene calls are TRBV2 and TRBJ1-2, with TRBD1 identical over 7 bases. V trimming: 1 base; J trimming: 8 bases; junction bases outside the gene matches: 7. Germline CDR1 reads SNHLY; CDR2 reads FYNNEI. The CDR3 covers 14 residues. The chain's CDR3 is CASSEEGTAWGYTF. The CDR3 region has the DNA TGTGCCAGCAGTGAAGAGGGGACAGCCTGGGGCTACACCTTC.

This chain uses TRBV7-7 with TRBJ1-1, with 7 positions matching TRBD1. CDR3 length equals 13 residues. V gave up 5 bases and J gave up 4 bases; unmatched junction bases: 4. CDR1 is SSHAT, CDR2 FNYEAQ, per germline (reference sequence). CDR3 nucleotide sequence: TGTGCCAGCAGCCCTTACAGGGGCACTGAAGCTTTCTTT. It specifies CASSPYRGTEAFF.

This chain uses TRBV7-2 with TRBJ2-7; TRBD2 is a possible D gene (6 bases). Germline CDR1 reads SGHTA; CDR2 reads FQGNSA. The V and J ends lost 2 bases and 2 bases respectively, with 13 bases between them. This CDR3 contains 15 residues. The CDR3, as DNA: TGTGCCAGCAGCTTATACACGGGACTTGCCTACGAGCAGTACTTC. Residues: CASSLYTGLAYEQYF.

The genes are TRBV29-1 and TRBJ2-7; maybe TRBD2 (7 bases). The V end lost 4 bases, the J end lost 4 bases, and 11 bases lay between the germline ends. The V gene's germline CDR1 is SQVTM and CDR2 ANQGSEA. The CDR3 consists of 12 residues. The CDR3 bases are TGCAGCGTTGGCGGGGGCGTGTACGAGCAGTACTTC. Translation: CSVGGGVYEQYF.

In this sample, this clone turned up a few times. V and J are TRBV27 and TRBJ1-6; D uncertain. The germline CDR1 and CDR2 sequences are MNHEY and SMNVEV (reference sequence). Trimming stripped 2 bases from V and 8 bases from J, with 16 bases between. This CDR3 region has 16 residues. CDR3 nucleotide sequence: TGTGCCAGCAGTTTACTCGGCGGCGGGATTGATTCACCCCTCCACTTT. This codes for CASSLLGGGIDSPLHF.